A selection of T cell receptor beta chains follows, all from one sample in a study of T cell changes during pregnancy in multiple sclerosis. TCRdb's copy holds only in-frame clones and misses some; the assay was immunoSEQ multiplex PCR. The sample gives 85,000 to 100,000 clones, 91% of which show up once; under 0.95% is in the top ten. The source was peripheral blood, collected before pregnancy. Source of these receptors: a female donor with multiple sclerosis, enrolled in a pregnancy study. Each CDR3 is given with its conserved first and last residue. D genes are given only for firm matches. Clone size is stated in some rows and not others, as once, few, many or a class when expanded.

length | J | size | D | V | DNA | CDR3
14 | TRBJ2-2 | NA | TRBD1 | TRBV19 | TGTGCCAGTAACAGGGGGGCGAACACCGGGGAGCTGTTTTTT | CASNRGANTGELFF
14 | TRBJ1-5 | NA | NA | TRBV7-2 | TGTGCCAGCAGCAACGGACTCCGCAATCAGCCCCAGCATTTT | CASSNGLRNQPQHF
18 | TRBJ2-3 | NA | TRBD2 | TRBV14 | TGTGCCAGCAGCCAAGAGAAAAGACTAGCTGGAACCACAGATACGCAGTATTTT | CASSQEKRLAGTTDTQYF
21 | TRBJ1-2 | once | NA | TRBV15 | TGTGCCACCAGCAGAGAACAGGTCCATTGGCGGTCTTCGGGAGGAGGGTATGGCTACACCTTC | CATSREQVHWRSSGGGYGYTF
14 | TRBJ1-4 | NA | NA | TRBV19 | TGTGCCTCACTGGACAGCCCAACTAATGAAAAACTGTTTTTT | CASLDSPTNEKLFF
13 | TRBJ2-7 | NA | NA | TRBV4-1 | TGCGCCAGCAGCCATGAGGACTTCTACGAGCAGTACTTC | CASSHEDFYEQYF
13 | TRBJ2-3 | NA | TRBD1 | TRBV29-1 | TGCAGCGTCCGACAGGGGGGCACAGATACGCAGTATTTT | CSVRQGGTDTQYF
15 | TRBJ1-5 | NA | TRBD1 | TRBV6-6 | TGTGCCAGCAGCCCACCGGGACAGGTTAATCAGCCCCAGCATTTT | CASSPPGQVNQPQHF
12 | TRBJ2-7 | NA | NA | TRBV30 | TGTGCCTGGAGTCCCAACTCCTACGAGCAGTACTTC | CAWSPNSYEQYF
16 | TRBJ2-2 | few | NA | TRBV19 | TGTGCCAGTAGATCCCTGGGGGCGGCGAACACCGGGGAGCTGTTTTTT | CASRSLGAANTGELFF
13 | TRBJ1-2 | NA | NA | TRBV19 | TGTGCCAGTAGCAGAAACCCTAACTATGGCTACACCTTC | CASSRNPNYGYTF
15 | TRBJ2-7 | NA | TRBD2 | TRBV6-6 | TGTGCCAGCAGTTACGAGAGCGGGGGAGGCTACGAGCAGTACTTC | CASSYESGGGYEQYF
15 | TRBJ1-2 | NA | TRBD1 | TRBV7-2 | TGTGCCAGCAGCTTATCGTTCAGGGGGTTCTATGGCTACACCTTC | CASSLSFRGFYGYTF
14 | TRBJ2-7 | NA | TRBD2 | TRBV28 | TGTGCCAGCCGGCCCGGGACTACCTCCTACGAGCAGTACTTC | CASRPGTTSYEQYF
20 | TRBJ2-3 | NA | TRBD2 | TRBV4-1 | TGCGCCAGCAGCCAAGAGCTTGGGACTAGCGGGAGGAAGGGCACAGATACGCAGTATTTT | CASSQELGTSGRKGTDTQYF
17 | TRBJ1-3 | NA | TRBD1 | TRBV19 | TGTGCCAGTAGTATCGGGACAGGGCCTGGCTCTGGAAACACCATATATTTT | CASSIGTGPGSGNTIYF
14 | TRBJ2-1 | NA | TRBD1 | TRBV7-8 | TGTGCCAGCAGCCTAGTCAGGGGGCGGAATGAGCAGTTCTTC | CASSLVRGRNEQFF
14 | TRBJ2-7 | NA | NA | TRBV5-4 | TGTGCCAGCAGCCCGCAAGGACTTCTCTACGAGCAGTACTTC | CASSPQGLLYEQYF
16 | TRBJ2-1 | NA | TRBD2 | TRBV5-1 | TGCGCCAGCAGCCCGGGGGGGGCTAGCTCCTACAATGAGCAGTTCTTC | CASSPGGASSYNEQFF
17 | TRBJ2-3 | NA | TRBD1 | TRBV5-1 | TGCGCCAGCAGCTTAACCGGGACAGGGGGTTCCACAGATACGCAGTATTTT | CASSLTGTGGSTDTQYF
16 | TRBJ2-1 | NA | TRBD2 | TRBV11-2 | TGTGCCAGCAGCCACGTAGCGGGAGGTTCGGGGAATGAGCAGTTCTTC | CASSHVAGGSGNEQFF
15 | TRBJ1-4 | NA | NA | TRBV7-2 | TGTGCCAGCAGCTTGCAGGCGGGGGGCCATGAAAAACTGTTTTTT | CASSLQAGGHEKLFF
15 | TRBJ1-1 | few | TRBD1 | TRBV19 | TGTGCCAGTAGTATGGGGAAGGGGGCTAACACTGAAGCTTTCTTT | CASSMGKGANTEAFF
17 | TRBJ1-2 | NA | NA | TRBV15 | TGTGCCACCAGCAGATTGCGACAGGCCCACCCTGACTATGGCTACACCTTC | CATSRLRQAHPDYGYTF
14 | TRBJ2-1 | once | NA | TRBV5-1 | TGCGCCAGCAGCTTGCGGGGGACCTACAATGAGCAGTTCTTC | CASSLRGTYNEQFF
14 | TRBJ2-7 | once | TRBD1 | TRBV13 | TGTGCCAGCAGCAATCTTAGGGGGCTGAACGAGCAGTACTTC | CASSNLRGLNEQYF
16 | TRBJ1-4 | NA | NA | TRBV9 | TGTGCCAGCAGCGTAGGGGAGGGACGGTGGGATGAAAAACTGTTTTTT | CASSVGEGRWDEKLFF
16 | TRBJ2-7 | NA | NA | TRBV28 | TGTGCCAGCAGTCCCATCGACAGGCCCATCTCCTACGAGCAGTACTTC | CASSPIDRPISYEQYF
14 | TRBJ2-2 | NA | TRBD1 | TRBV2 | TGTGCCAGCAGATACAGGGGGCAGGGAGGGGAGCTGTTTTTT | CASRYRGQGGELFF
15 | TRBJ2-4 | NA | NA | TRBV5-1 | TGCGCCAGCAGCTTGGACGGGCTATGGGGGGACATTCAGTACTTC | CASSLDGLWGDIQYF